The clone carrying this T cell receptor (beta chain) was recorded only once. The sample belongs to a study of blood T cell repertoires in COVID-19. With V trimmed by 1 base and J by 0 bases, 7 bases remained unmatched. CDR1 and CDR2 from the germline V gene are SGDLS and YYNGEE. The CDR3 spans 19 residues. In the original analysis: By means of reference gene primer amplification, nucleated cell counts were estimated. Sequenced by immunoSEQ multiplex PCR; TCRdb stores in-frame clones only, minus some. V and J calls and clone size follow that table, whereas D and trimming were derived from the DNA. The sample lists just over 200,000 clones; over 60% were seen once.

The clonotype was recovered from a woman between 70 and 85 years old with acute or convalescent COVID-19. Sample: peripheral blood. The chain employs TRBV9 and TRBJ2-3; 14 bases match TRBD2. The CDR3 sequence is CASSVFGTSGRTSTDTQYF. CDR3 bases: TGTGCCAGCAGCGTATTTGGGACTAGCGGGAGAACCAGCACAGATACGCAGTATTTT.